This T cell receptor (beta chain) was found in a study of Ad26.COV2.S vaccination and SARS-CoV-2 variants. CDR1 and CDR2 (germline): SQVTM, ANQGSEA. The ends were cut back, 8 bases at V and 2 bases at J, with 30 bases in the middle. The CDR3 contains 18 residues. Sequencing was performed with immunoSEQ multiplex PCR; in TCRdb, only in-frame clones are kept and a portion is missing. Here the sample spans 300,000 to 400,000 clones, 75% to 90% being singletons. Treatment of the sample: about 20 received Ad26.COV2.S at low or high dose, single or two shots; a few received placebo; per-sample allocation not given. Sampling occurred on day 63 after the first vaccine or placebo injection.

This chain joins TRBV29-1 and TRBJ2-5; possible D gene TRBD1, 6 bases. The material was peripheral blood, obtained in a trial of Ad26.COV2.S vaccine versus placebo. The TCR was taken from a person between 18 and 65 years old who received the Ad26.COV2.S COVID-19 vaccine or a placebo. The DNA for the CDR3 is TGCAGCCTGTTTGAACACAACAGGGATTGGCGGCAACAAGAGACCCAGTACTTC. Amino acid sequence: CSLFEHNRDWRQQETQYF.